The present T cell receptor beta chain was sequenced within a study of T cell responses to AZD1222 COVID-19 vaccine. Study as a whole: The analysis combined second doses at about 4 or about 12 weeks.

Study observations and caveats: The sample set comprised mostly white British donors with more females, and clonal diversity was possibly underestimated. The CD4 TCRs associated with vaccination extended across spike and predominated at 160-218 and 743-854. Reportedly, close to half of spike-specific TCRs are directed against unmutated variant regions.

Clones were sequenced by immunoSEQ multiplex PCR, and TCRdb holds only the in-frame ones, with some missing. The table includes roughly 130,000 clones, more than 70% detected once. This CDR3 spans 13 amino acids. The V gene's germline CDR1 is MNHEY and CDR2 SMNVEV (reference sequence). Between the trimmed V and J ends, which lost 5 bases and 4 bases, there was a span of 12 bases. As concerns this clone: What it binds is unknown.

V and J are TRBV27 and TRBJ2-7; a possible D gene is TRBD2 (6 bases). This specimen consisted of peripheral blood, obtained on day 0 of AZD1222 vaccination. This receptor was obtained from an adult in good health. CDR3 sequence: CASSVNGGYEQYF. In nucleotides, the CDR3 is TGTGCCAGCAGTGTTAACGGGGGATACGAGCAGTACTTC.